Below, 9 T cell receptor beta chains from the same sample are listed, as sequenced in a study of T cell repertoires in cytomegalovirus infection. MiXCR, applied by TCRdb to the reads, yields one record per CDR3 protein. This table has about 300,000 distinct CDR3 sequences, roughly a tenth appearing once. The sample consisted of PBMCs. The receptor set was obtained from a human donor in good health (CMV status not recorded). Some clones in this sample may be carry-over from other donors' samples.

The gene calls are TRBV12-3 or TRBV12-4 and TRBJ1-1; D is undetermined. Trimming left V 5 bases short and J 1 base short, with 11 bases between. The CDR3 contains 14 residues. The CDR3 DNA follows: TGTGCCAGCAGTCCCCAAATACGGAACACTGAAGCTTTCTTT. Its protein is CASSPQIRNTEAFF.

This clonotype has more than one count but fewer than ten. This sequence joins TRBV20-1 and TRBJ2-4; 13 bases are shared with TRBD2. CDR3 length equals 18 residues. With 3 bases clipped from V and 1 base from J, the junction kept 9 bases outside the gene matches. Germline CDR1 reads DFQATT; CDR2 reads SNEGSKA (reference sequence). The DNA for the CDR3 is TGCAGTGCTAGGGCGGGACTAGCGGGGACCGGGGCCAAAAACATTCAGTACTTC. This codes for CSARAGLAGTGAKNIQYF.

This chain joins TRBV20-1 and TRBJ1-6; D gene ambiguous. The V end was cut by 5 bases, the J end by 0 bases, with 17 bases between. The CDR3 extends over 17 amino acids. CDR1 and CDR2 from the germline V gene are DFQATT and SNEGSKA (reference sequence). The CDR3 nucleotides are TGCAGTGCTCCTGTCGAGGCGGAGAGCTCCTATAATTCACCCCTCCACTTT. Amino acid sequence: CSAPVEAESSYNSPLHF.

This clonotype was observed many times. CDR3 sequence: CASNSDGNQPQHF. DNA for the CDR3: TGTGCCAGCAACTCGGATGGCAATCAGCCCCAGCATTTT. The V call is TRBV6-1, the J call TRBJ1-5, with unresolved D. From germline, CDR1 is MNHNS and CDR2 SASEGT. V lost 7 bases and J lost 2, with 9 bases in between. This CDR3 is 13 amino acids long.

Worth noting for this clonotype: Sequence at one end of the junction differs from germline and may be a read error. The rearrangement uses TRBV19 and TRBJ2-2; perhaps TRBD1 as D (6 bases). From germline, CDR1 is LNHDA and CDR2 SQIVND (reference sequence). This CDR3 has 14 residues. The CDR3 protein is CASGYRDNNGELFF. Here the CDR3 DNA reads TGTGCCAGTGGATACAGGGATAACAACGGGGAGCTGTTTTTT.

This clonotype was picked up many times. The V gene is TRBV13, the J gene TRBJ2-1; D uncertain. This CDR3 contains 15 residues. Germline V lookup: CDR1 PRHDT, CDR2 FYEKMQ (reference sequence). The V gene lost 2 bases and the J gene lost 5 bases, with 13 bases spanning the gap. CDR3 residues: CASSLSRNPNNEQFF. CDR3 DNA sequence: TGTGCCAGCAGCTTATCACGGAACCCTAACAATGAGCAGTTCTTC.

This clonotype was found many times. The CDR3 here is CASSYETGDQRRRTQYF. For the CDR3, the DNA is TGTGCCAGCAGCTATGAAACTGGGGACCAGCGGAGAAGGACCCAGTACTTC. The chain recombines TRBV5-6 with TRBJ2-5; TRBD1 or TRBD2 may be the D gene (5 bases each). In germline, CDR1 is SGHDT, CDR2 YYEEEE. The CDR3 has 17 residues. Trimming removed 3 bases at V and 7 bases at J, with 25 bases between.

This clonotype was seen at least ten times. This chain links TRBV2 with TRBJ2-7; D possibly corresponds to TRBD2 (5 bases). The germline V gene has CDR1 SNHLY and CDR2 FYNNEI. Between the trimmed V and J ends, which lost 5 bases and 3 bases, there was a span of 14 bases. This CDR3 is built from 14 residues. CDR3 loop: CASSLGLEGYEQYF. As DNA, the CDR3 is TGTGCCAGCAGTCTCGGTCTAGAGGGCTACGAGCAGTACTTC.

Ten or more counts support this clonotype. The rearrangement joins TRBV4-2 to TRBJ1-1; 7 nucleotides agree with TRBD1. Germline V CDR1 and CDR2: LGHNA, YNFKEQ. V was pared by 7 bases and J by 5 bases, with 13 bases of the junction left unmatched. The CDR3 loop spans 15 amino acids. In DNA, the CDR3 is TGTGCCAGCACCCTGAACTTTGACAGGGCGACTGAAGCTTTCTTT. Translation gives CASTLNFDRATEAFF.